Sequencing of this T cell receptor (beta chain) was carried out in a study of tumor-infiltrating lymphocytes in oesophageal squamous cell carcinoma. A remark on this clonotype: One end of the junction is discordant with germline, which a read error may explain.

TCRdb reanalysed the PCR reads using MiXCR and keeps one entry per CDR3 protein. In the table there are more than 10,000 distinct CDR3 sequences, less than 65% of which are singletons. Germline CDR1 SGHVS, CDR2 FNYEAQ. The CDR3 has 15 amino acids. The specimen sequenced was esophageal tumor tissue. The chain uses TRBV7-6 and TRBJ2-5, with 9 bases lining up with TRBD1. The TCR sequence derives from a male donor with esophageal squamous cell carcinoma. CDR3 protein: CASSPLQGAGGTQYF. CDR3 bases: TGTGCTAGCAGCCCGTTACAGGGGGCAGGGGGGACCCAGTACTTC.